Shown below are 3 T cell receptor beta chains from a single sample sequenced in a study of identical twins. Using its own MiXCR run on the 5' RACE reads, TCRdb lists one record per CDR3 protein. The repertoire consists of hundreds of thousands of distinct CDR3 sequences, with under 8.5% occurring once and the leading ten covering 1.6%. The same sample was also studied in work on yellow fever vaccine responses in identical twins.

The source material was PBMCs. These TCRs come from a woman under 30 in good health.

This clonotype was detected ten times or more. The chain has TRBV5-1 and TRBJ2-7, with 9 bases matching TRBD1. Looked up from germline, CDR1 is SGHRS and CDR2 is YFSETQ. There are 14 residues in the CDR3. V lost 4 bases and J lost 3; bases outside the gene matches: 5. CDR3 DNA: TGCGCCAGCAGCCCCCGGGACAGGGACTACGAGCAGTACTTC. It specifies CASSPRDRDYEQYF.

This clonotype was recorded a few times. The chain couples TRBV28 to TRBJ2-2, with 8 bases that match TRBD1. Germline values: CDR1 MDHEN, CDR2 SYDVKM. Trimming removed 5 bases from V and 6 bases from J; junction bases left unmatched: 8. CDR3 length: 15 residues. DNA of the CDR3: TGTGCCAGCAGTAATCCAGGGGGCCGCGCCGGGGAGCTGTTTTTT. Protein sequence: CASSNPGGRAGELFF.

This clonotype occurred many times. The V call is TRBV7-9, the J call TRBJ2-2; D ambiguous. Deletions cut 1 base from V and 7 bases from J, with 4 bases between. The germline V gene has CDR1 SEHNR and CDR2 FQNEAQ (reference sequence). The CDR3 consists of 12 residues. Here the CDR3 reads CASSLEGGELFF. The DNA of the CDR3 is TGTGCCAGCAGCTTAGAGGGCGGGGAGCTGTTTTTT. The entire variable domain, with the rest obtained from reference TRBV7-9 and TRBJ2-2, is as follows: DTGVSQNPRHKITKRGQNVTFRCDPISEHNRLYWYRQTLGQGPEFLTYFQNEAQLEKSRLLSDRFSAERPKGSFSTLEIQRTEQGDSAMYLCASSLEGGELFFGEGSRLTVL.